A selection of T cell receptor beta chains follows, all from one sample in a study of T cells in Graves' hyperthyroidism and ophthalmopathy. TCRdb itself ran the multiplex PCR reads through MiXCR, one entry per CDR3 protein. This table holds hundreds of thousands of distinct CDR3 sequences, around 15% found once. The sequencing input was blood. These receptors were collected from a woman in her thirties or forties with Graves' hyperthyroidism. The CDR3 runs from the conserved cysteine through the conserved F or W. A D gene is named only where the DNA matches it firmly. Rows give clone size only sometimes, using once, few, many, or a class for an expanded clone.

j_call: TRBJ2-1; clone_size: few; v_call: TRBV14; d_call: -; cdr3_nt: TGTGCCAGCAGCCAAGGCGGAGAATTCAACAATGAGCAGTTCTTC; cdr3_aa: CASSQGGEFNNEQFF
j_call: TRBJ1-2; clone_size: many; v_call: TRBV6-5; d_call: -; cdr3_nt: TGTGCCAGCAGTTACCAAGGACCTAACGATGGCTACACCTTC; cdr3_aa: CASSYQGPNDGYTF
j_call: TRBJ2-1; clone_size: few; v_call: TRBV19; d_call: TRBD1; cdr3_nt: TGTGCCAGTAGTTGGGGGACAGGGGGAAAAGAGCAGTTCTTC; cdr3_aa: CASSWGTGGKEQFF
j_call: TRBJ2-3; clone_size: -; v_call: TRBV12-3/TRBV12-4; d_call: TRBD2; cdr3_nt: TGTGCCAGCAACCAATTAGCGGGAGGGCTCGGCACAGATACGCAGTATTTT; cdr3_aa: CASNQLAGGLGTDTQYF
j_call: TRBJ1-3; clone_size: many; v_call: TRBV2; d_call: -; cdr3_nt: TGTGCCAGCAAGACAGGCCTCTCTGGAAACACCATATATTTT; cdr3_aa: CASKTGLSGNTIYF
j_call: TRBJ1-1; clone_size: many; v_call: TRBV2; d_call: TRBD1; cdr3_nt: TGTGCCAGCGGTAAAGGTGGACAGGGGAACACTGAAGCTTTCTTT; cdr3_aa: CASGKGGQGNTEAFF
j_call: TRBJ1-2; clone_size: few; v_call: TRBV6-1; d_call: TRBD1; cdr3_nt: TGTGCCAGCAGTTATTTAAGCTCGGACAGGGGGAACTATGGCTACACCTTC; cdr3_aa: CASSYLSSDRGNYGYTF
j_call: TRBJ2-2; clone_size: -; v_call: TRBV11-2; d_call: TRBD2; cdr3_nt: TGTGCCAGCAGCTTAGTTAGCGGGAGGGGCGGGGAGCTGTTTTTT; cdr3_aa: CASSLVSGRGGELFF
j_call: TRBJ2-1; clone_size: -; v_call: TRBV7-9; d_call: TRBD2; cdr3_nt: TGTGCCAGCAGCCAAGACCGGAGCGGGAGTGGAAGGAATGAGCAGTTCTTC; cdr3_aa: CASSQDRSGSGRNEQFF
j_call: TRBJ2-3; clone_size: -; v_call: TRBV5-6; d_call: -; cdr3_nt: TGTGCCAGCAACTTAAAGGGCACAGATACGCAGTATTTT; cdr3_aa: CASNLKGTDTQYF
j_call: TRBJ1-5; clone_size: many; v_call: TRBV11-2; d_call: -; cdr3_nt: TGTGCCAGCAGCTTAGAACCAACGGGGCAGCCCCAGCATTTT; cdr3_aa: CASSLEPTGQPQHF
j_call: TRBJ2-1; clone_size: many; v_call: TRBV5-1; d_call: TRBD1; cdr3_nt: TGCGCCAGCGGGGGACAGGGTTCCTACAATGAGCAGTTCTTC; cdr3_aa: CASGGQGSYNEQFF
j_call: TRBJ2-1; clone_size: many; v_call: TRBV27; d_call: TRBD2; cdr3_nt: TGTGCCAGCAGTGTTAGCGGGAGGGATTACAATGAGCAGTTCTTC; cdr3_aa: CASSVSGRDYNEQFF
j_call: TRBJ1-1; clone_size: many; v_call: TRBV3-1; d_call: -; cdr3_nt: TGTGCCAGCAGCCATTGGACAGCCAACACTGAAGCTTTCTTT; cdr3_aa: CASSHWTANTEAFF
j_call: TRBJ1-6; clone_size: -; v_call: TRBV4-1; d_call: TRBD1; cdr3_nt: TGCGCCAGCAGCCAAGGGACAGGGAGTAATTCACCCCTCCACTTT; cdr3_aa: CASSQGTGSNSPLHF
j_call: TRBJ2-1; clone_size: -; v_call: TRBV20-1; d_call: TRBD1; cdr3_nt: TGCAGTGCTAGAGGGCGGGCAGGGGGCAATGAGCAGTTCTTC; cdr3_aa: CSARGRAGGNEQFF
j_call: TRBJ2-1; clone_size: many; v_call: TRBV7-8; d_call: -; cdr3_nt: TGTGCCAGCAGCTTAACTGCTGGCGGTGAGCAGTTCTTC; cdr3_aa: CASSLTAGGEQFF
j_call: TRBJ2-1; clone_size: -; v_call: TRBV4-2; d_call: -; cdr3_nt: TGTGCCAGCAGCCAAGACGTTTCCGCTCTCCGCTACAATGAGCAGTTCTTC; cdr3_aa: CASSQDVSALRYNEQFF
j_call: TRBJ2-2; clone_size: few; v_call: TRBV28; d_call: -; cdr3_nt: TGTGCCAGCAGTTTACCAGGCCTCGCGGGCACCGGGGAGCTGTTTTTT; cdr3_aa: CASSLPGLAGTGELFF
j_call: TRBJ2-6; clone_size: -; v_call: TRBV11-2; d_call: -; cdr3_nt: TGTGCCAGCAACCCCGGGGGCGACGGGGCCAACGTCCTGACTTTC; cdr3_aa: CASNPGGDGANVLTF
j_call: TRBJ1-2; clone_size: many; v_call: TRBV28; d_call: -; cdr3_nt: TGTGCCAGCAGTCATCTACGGGGCGGCTACACCTTC; cdr3_aa: CASSHLRGGYTF
j_call: TRBJ1-5; clone_size: few; v_call: TRBV12-3/TRBV12-4; d_call: TRBD1; cdr3_nt: TGTGCCAGCAGAGGGACAGGGGGCGGTGGCGCGTCCCAGCATTTT; cdr3_aa: CASRGTGGGGASQHF
j_call: TRBJ2-3; clone_size: -; v_call: TRBV10-2; d_call: TRBD2; cdr3_nt: TGCGCCAGCAGAGGAGTTACTAGCGGGAGAGTCACAGATACGCAGTATTTT; cdr3_aa: CASRGVTSGRVTDTQYF
j_call: TRBJ2-5; clone_size: -; v_call: TRBV5-1; d_call: TRBD1; cdr3_nt: TGCGCCAGCAGCCCGGACAGGGGGGACAATACCGCTTCGAAGTACTTC; cdr3_aa: CASSPDRGDNTASKYF
j_call: TRBJ2-7; clone_size: -; v_call: TRBV6-1; d_call: -; cdr3_nt: TGTGCCAGCAGCTCAGACCGACAGGCTACCTACGAGCAGTACTTC; cdr3_aa: CASSSDRQATYEQYF
j_call: TRBJ2-7; clone_size: many; v_call: TRBV7-2; d_call: -; cdr3_nt: TGTGCCAGCAGCCTAACCCTAGCCTCCTACGAGCAGTACTTC; cdr3_aa: CASSLTLASYEQYF
j_call: TRBJ2-3; clone_size: few; v_call: TRBV12-3/TRBV12-4; d_call: -; cdr3_nt: TGTGCCAGCAGCTCCGTCATGGATACGCAGTATTTT; cdr3_aa: CASSSVMDTQYF
j_call: TRBJ2-1; clone_size: many; v_call: TRBV7-9; d_call: TRBD1; cdr3_nt: TGTGCCAGCAGCATGACCGGGACAGCCCACAATGAGCAGTTCTTC; cdr3_aa: CASSMTGTAHNEQFF
j_call: TRBJ2-1; clone_size: few; v_call: TRBV6-1; d_call: TRBD2; cdr3_nt: TGTGCCAGCAGTTCATTCAGCGGGAGGAACTTCAATGAGCAGTTCTTC; cdr3_aa: CASSSFSGRNFNEQFF